This T cell receptor (beta chain) appears in the sequencing data of a study of blood T cell repertoires in COVID-19. As for the study in general: Sites across the United States, Italy and Spain contributed samples from acute and convalescent COVID-19.

As handled by the study authors: From reference gene primer amplification, estimates of nucleated cell counts were derived. The repertoire was sequenced with immunoSEQ multiplex PCR; TCRdb's copy has only in-frame clones and lacks some. The DNA gave D and trimming, while V, J and clone size come from that table. The table lists about 160,000 clones, over 85% of them singletons. Trimming took 3 bases from V and 10 from J, leaving 15 bases between them. From germline, CDR1 is MNHNS and CDR2 SASEGT. CDR3 length: 13 amino acids. Sequenced sample: peripheral blood. This sequence was found in a man in his fifties or sixties with active or convalescent COVID-19. V and J are TRBV6-1 and TRBJ1-1; the D is unclear. The CDR3 DNA is TGTGCCAGCAGTGAGTTTTGGGCCGCGGGAGCTTTCTTT. Its translation: CASSEFWAAGAFF.